The rows below give T cell receptor beta chains drawn from one sample of a study of blood T cell repertoires in COVID-19. The assay was immunoSEQ multiplex PCR, and TCRdb's table has in-frame clones only and misses some. This table has 350,000 to 500,000 clones, about 90% appearing once. Input material: peripheral blood. Receptor source: a young man with COVID-19, enrolled during active disease. CDR3s include the opening cysteine and the closing phenylalanine or tryptophan. D genes are given only for firm matches. Clone size appears in some rows only: once, few, many, or a class for an expanded clone.

TRBV9	16	-	TRBJ2-1	-	TGTGCCAGCAGCGTAGGGGTGGCTCGACACTACAATGAGCAGTTCTTC	CASSVGVARHYNEQFF
TRBV25-1	15	-	TRBJ1-3	TRBD1	TGTGCCAGCAGTGCCCGGGACAGCTCTGGAAACACCATATATTTT	CASSARDSSGNTIYF
TRBV5-5	14	-	TRBJ2-1	TRBD2	TGTGCCAGCAGCCTAGGACTAGCGGGGGCCTCGCAGTTCTTC	CASSLGLAGASQFF
TRBV7-9	14	once	TRBJ2-3	TRBD2	TGTGCCAGCAGCCCTAGCGGGAGTTATGATACGCAGTATTTT	CASSPSGSYDTQYF
TRBV28	18	-	TRBJ2-2	TRBD2	TGTGCCAGCAGTTCCCCCCCGTCGGGAGGGCCGAACACCGGGGAGCTGTTTTTT	CASSSPPSGGPNTGELFF
TRBV4-1	14	-	TRBJ1-5	-	TGCGCCAGCAGCCAAGATCAGGGAATTCAGCCCCAGCATTTT	CASSQDQGIQPQHF
TRBV5-1	13	-	TRBJ2-2	TRBD1	TGCGCCAGCAGGGGACAGGGGACCGGGGAGCTGTTTTTT	CASRGQGTGELFF
TRBV5-6	16	-	TRBJ1-2	TRBD1	TGTGCCAGCAGCAGGGGGCACCAGACTGACAAATATGGCTACACCTTC	CASSRGHQTDKYGYTF
TRBV4-2	15	-	TRBJ1-2	TRBD1	TGTGCCAGCAGCCAAGTTTTAGGACAGGTCAATGGCTACACCTTC	CASSQVLGQVNGYTF
TRBV7-8	15	-	TRBJ2-5	TRBD2	TGTGCCAGCAGCTCGGACCAAGCGGGGGAAGAGACCCAGTACTTC	CASSSDQAGEETQYF
TRBV19	15	-	TRBJ1-1	TRBD1	TGTGCCAGTTCGGACAGGGGGCGTGGGAACACTGAAGCTTTCTTT	CASSDRGRGNTEAFF
TRBV11-2	16	once	TRBJ2-7	-	TGTGCCAGCAGCTTAGGCCCCGCCCTAGCCGGGCACGAGCAGTACTTC	CASSLGPALAGHEQYF
TRBV7-3	17	-	TRBJ2-2	TRBD2	TGTGCCAGCAGCTTAACGATCGGACTAGTGAACACCGGGGAGCTGTTTTTT	CASSLTIGLVNTGELFF
TRBV30	15	-	TRBJ1-6	-	TGTGCCTGGAGCCCACCCGACAGAGCTAATTCACCCCTCCACTTT	CAWSPPDRANSPLHF
TRBV10-3	12	few	TRBJ2-1	-	TGTGCCATCAGTGCCAGCGGCAATGAGCAGTTCTTC	CAISASGNEQFF
TRBV19	15	-	TRBJ1-5	-	TGTGCCAGTAGTATCTCCGGGACAAGCTATCAGCCCCAGCATTTT	CASSISGTSYQPQHF
TRBV29-1	13	-	TRBJ2-1	TRBD1	TGCAGCGTTGTGGGGACAGGGGGCCATGAGCAGTTCTTC	CSVVGTGGHEQFF
TRBV19	14	-	TRBJ1-5	TRBD1	TGTGCCAGCAAGTTACAGGGGGCTATTCAGCCCCAGCATTTT	CASKLQGAIQPQHF
TRBV6-5	12	-	TRBJ2-7	-	TGTGCCAGCAGTTATGCAAGGGGCGAGCAGTACTTC	CASSYARGEQYF
TRBV2	15	-	TRBJ2-1	TRBD1	TGTGCCAGCAGGAGGGGACAGAGGGCAGGGAATGAGCAGTTCTTC	CASRRGQRAGNEQFF
TRBV5-4	13	-	TRBJ2-5	-	TGTGCCAGCAGACGAGGGGAGGAAGAGACCCAGTACTTC	CASRRGEEETQYF
TRBV7-9	14	-	TRBJ1-2	-	TGTGCCAGCAGCTTGACTTGGATGGAGGGTGGCTACACCTTC	CASSLTWMEGGYTF
TRBV7-3	16	once	TRBJ2-3	TRBD2	TGTGCCAGCAGCCTGCGACTAGCGGGGCCCACAGATACGCAGTATTTT	CASSLRLAGPTDTQYF
TRBV11-3	15	-	TRBJ1-5	-	TGTGCCAGCAGCTTAGACCCTTTCAGCAATCAGCCCCAGCATTTT	CASSLDPFSNQPQHF
TRBV11-2	14	-	TRBJ2-7	-	TGTGCCAGCAGCTTAGGACAGGTCTCCTACGAGCAGTACTTC	CASSLGQVSYEQYF
TRBV29-1	12	once	TRBJ2-1	-	TGCAGCGTCGCCCTACTGAACAATGAGCAGTTCTTC	CSVALLNNEQFF
TRBV4-2	18	once	TRBJ2-7	TRBD2	TGTGCCAGCAGCCAACGGGCGCCCGGGACTAGCGGACCCTACGAGCAGTACTTC	CASSQRAPGTSGPYEQYF
TRBV7-9	14	-	TRBJ2-3	-	TGTGCCAGCAGCCGTGTCATGACGGGAGATACGCAGTATTTT	CASSRVMTGDTQYF
TRBV30	18	-	TRBJ2-7	TRBD2	TGTGCCTGGAGTGATTCTAGCGGGAGGGCCGATGTCGTATACGAGCAGTACTTC	CAWSDSSGRADVVYEQYF
TRBV9	16	-	TRBJ2-3	TRBD2	TGTGCCAGCAGCCGTCTAGCGGGAGTGGGCACAGATACGCAGTATTTT	CASSRLAGVGTDTQYF
TRBV9	11	-	TRBJ1-2	-	TGTGCCAGCAGCGGTCAGGGACTGTACACCTTC	CASSGQGLYTF
TRBV5-6	13	few	TRBJ1-5	-	TGTGCCAGCAGCCTAGGGACATCTCAGCCCCAGCATTTT	CASSLGTSQPQHF
TRBV11-2	13	-	TRBJ2-5	-	TGTGCCAGCACCGTTAGCGGCCAAGAGACCCAGTACTTC	CASTVSGQETQYF
TRBV7-9	14	-	TRBJ2-7	-	TGTGCCAGCAGCCTAATCGGCGGAGGATACGAGCAGTACTTC	CASSLIGGGYEQYF
TRBV6-1	15	-	TRBJ2-5	TRBD1	TGTGCCAGCAGTGAACGGACAGGGGGGTCGTGGACCCAGTACTTC	CASSERTGGSWTQYF
TRBV7-2	15	-	TRBJ1-3	-	TGTGCCAGCAGCTTAGAACGCTATCCCGGAAACACCATATATTTT	CASSLERYPGNTIYF
TRBV5-6	18	-	TRBJ2-3	TRBD1	TGTGCCAGCAGCTCACGGGTTCCGGACAGGGGAGGCACAGATACGCAGTATTTT	CASSSRVPDRGGTDTQYF
TRBV13	16	-	TRBJ2-3	-	TGTGCCAGCAGCTGGGGTCTACGGGGGAGCACAGATACGCAGTATTTT	CASSWGLRGSTDTQYF
TRBV10-2	13	-	TRBJ2-5	TRBD1	TGCGCCAATGAGGACAGGGGCCAAGAGACCCAGTACTTC	CANEDRGQETQYF
TRBV3-1/TRBV3-2	12	-	TRBJ2-3	-	TGTGCCAGCAGCCATGTAAAAGATACGCAGTATTTT	CASSHVKDTQYF
TRBV3-1/TRBV3-2	17	-	TRBJ2-3	TRBD2	TGTGCCAGCAGCCAAGTCGGGCTAGCGGGGCCTCTTGGAACGCAGTATTTT	CASSQVGLAGPLGTQYF
TRBV10-2	13	-	TRBJ2-1	-	TGCGCCAGTTTGGACAGATCCTACAATGAGCAGTTCTTC	CASLDRSYNEQFF
TRBV6-6	19	-	TRBJ1-2	TRBD1	TGTGCCAGCAGACGAGGGGACAGGGGGCGAGTCACGAACCAACCCTACTACACCTTC	CASRRGDRGRVTNQPYYTF
TRBV12-3/TRBV12-4	12	-	TRBJ2-5	-	TGTGCCAGCAGTAGACTTGAAGAGACCCAGTACTTC	CASSRLEETQYF
TRBV2	12	-	TRBJ1-5	-	TGTGCCAGCGGGGACAACATGTGGCCCCAGCATTTT	CASGDNMWPQHF
TRBV5-6	13	-	TRBJ1-4	-	TGTGCCAGCAGCTTCGGGGTAGGAGAAAAACTGTTTTTT	CASSFGVGEKLFF
TRBV21-1	14	once	TRBJ2-2	-	TGTGCCCGCGGACAGGGGAAACACACCGGGGAGCTGTTTTTT	CARGQGKHTGELFF
TRBV5-4	18	-	TRBJ2-6	TRBD1	TGTGCCAGCAGCTTGGGGACAGGGGGCCTCTTGGGGGCCAACGTCCTGACTTTC	CASSLGTGGLLGANVLTF
TRBV9	16	-	TRBJ2-3	-	TGTGCCAGCAGCTCCGGTTCTCTGGCGGGCACAGATACGCAGTATTTT	CASSSGSLAGTDTQYF
TRBV18	15	-	TRBJ2-3	-	TGTGCCAGCTCACAAGAGACAGGGAGGACAGATACGCAGTATTTT	CASSQETGRTDTQYF
TRBV15	15	-	TRBJ1-1	-	TGTGCCACCAGCAGGAACCAGGGCGGGAACACTGAAGCTTTCTTT	CATSRNQGGNTEAFF
TRBV6-5	15	-	TRBJ2-5	TRBD2	TGTGCCAGCAGGGCGCCCAGCGGACTAGCAGAGACCCAGTACTTC	CASRAPSGLAETQYF
TRBV19	15	-	TRBJ1-5	-	TGTGCCAGTAAAACCTCCACAGGCACCAATCAGCCCCAGCATTTT	CASKTSTGTNQPQHF
TRBV5-4	14	-	TRBJ2-1	-	TGTGCCAGCAGCTTGGTACTAGCTGTCAATGAGCAGTTCTTC	CASSLVLAVNEQFF
TRBV11-3	14	-	TRBJ2-7	TRBD1	TGTGCCAGCAGCCCCCGGGACAGGGGATACGAGCAGTACTTC	CASSPRDRGYEQYF
TRBV14	14	-	TRBJ1-1	TRBD1	TGTGCCAGCAGCCCATTCACACAGGGGGCTGAAGCTTTCTTT	CASSPFTQGAEAFF